Below are 4 T cell receptor beta chains sequenced from a single sample in a study of T cells in Graves' hyperthyroidism and ophthalmopathy. TCR beta CDR3 regions were amplified from RNA. The TCR CDR3 first-round RT-PCR relied on the HTBI primer set. TCRdb ran MiXCR on the multiplex PCR reads and lists one entry per CDR3 protein. The sample has a few hundred thousand distinct CDR3 sequences; about 25% are singletons. The sequencing input was blood. The receptors here all came from a man over 45 with Graves' hyperthyroidism.

This clonotype was detected ten times or more. The chain uses TRBV11-1 and TRBJ2-7, with 7 bases identical to TRBD1. CDR3 size: 14 residues. J lost 2 bases, V lost 5 bases, and 6 bases had no gene match. Germline-derived CDR1 and CDR2 are SGHAT and FQDESV (reference sequence). CDR3 sequence reads: CASSDTGATYEQYF. DNA for the CDR3: TGTGCCAGCAGCGATACAGGGGCGACCTACGAGCAGTACTTC.

Points on this clonotype: Without the conserved terminal phenylalanine or tryptophan, this CDR3 likely stems from a read error. The genes are TRBV6-1 and TRBJ1-4, with TRBD1 matching 8 bases. Trimming cost V 5 bases and J 5 bases; bases outside gene matches: 10. Germline V gene lookup returns CDR1 MNHNS and CDR2 SASEGT. CDR3 size: 16 residues. DNA for the CDR3: TGTGCCAGCAGTCGAGGGACAGGCCTTTCCAATGAAAAACTGTTTCTT. This translates into CASSRGTGLSNEKLFL.

This clonotype has a handful of counts. V usage is TRBV11-3 and J usage is TRBJ2-2; D might be TRBD1 or TRBD2, each matching 5 bases. Between the trimmed V and J ends, which lost 1 base and 5 bases, there was a span of 14 bases. The CDR3 consists of 16 residues. CDR1 SGHNT and CDR2 YENEEA come from the germline V gene. CDR3 in amino acids: CASSLGGQGWTGELFF. The CDR3 DNA follows: TGTGCCAGCAGCTTAGGAGGGCAGGGTTGGACCGGGGAGCTGTTTTTT.

The chain combines TRBV18 with TRBJ2-1, with D tentatively TRBD2 (5 bases). CDR3 length: 15 amino acids. V lost 3 bases and J lost 3, with 12 bases in between. Germline V gene lookup returns CDR1 KGHSH and CDR2 LQKENI. The CDR3 region has the DNA TGTGCCAGCTCACCCCAGGAGGTCTTCTACAATGAGCAGTTCTTC. Amino acids: CASSPQEVFYNEQFF.